This TCR beta chain was documented in a study of control samples from healthy donors and cancer patients. V dropped 4 bases and J dropped 6 bases, with 9 bases sitting between them. This CDR3 is built from 11 residues. Germline V gene data show CDR1 as GTSNPN and CDR2 as SVGIG (reference sequence). The table came from immunoSEQ multiplex PCR; TCRdb's copy has only in-frame clones and leaves some out. The sample has approximately 130,000 clones, approximately 87% seen once. A single count supports this clone. The gene calls are TRBV30 and TRBJ1-1; no definite D call. The sample consisted of blood. This receptor was identified in a man aged 25 to 45 in good health. The CDR3 DNA reads as TGTGCCTGGAACCGGGGAGCTGAAGCTTTCTTT. Translating gives CAWNRGAEAFF.